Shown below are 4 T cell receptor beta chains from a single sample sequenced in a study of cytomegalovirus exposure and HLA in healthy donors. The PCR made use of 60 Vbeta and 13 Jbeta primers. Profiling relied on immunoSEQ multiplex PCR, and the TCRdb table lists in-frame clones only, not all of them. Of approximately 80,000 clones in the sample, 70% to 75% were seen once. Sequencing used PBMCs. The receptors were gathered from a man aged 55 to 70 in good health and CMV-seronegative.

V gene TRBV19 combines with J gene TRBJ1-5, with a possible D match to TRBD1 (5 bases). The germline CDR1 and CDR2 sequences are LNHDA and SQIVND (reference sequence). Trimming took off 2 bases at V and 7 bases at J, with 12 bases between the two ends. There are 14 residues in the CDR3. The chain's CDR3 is CASSIPGQSQPQHF. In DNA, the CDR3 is TGTGCCAGTAGTATACCCGGACAAAGCCAGCCCCAGCATTTT.

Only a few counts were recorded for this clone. The CDR3 bases are TGTGCCACTTGGACAGCCAACTATGGCTACACCTTC. As protein: CATWTANYGYTF. The chain couples TRBV27 to TRBJ1-2; D may be TRBD1 (6 bases). V lost 10 bases and J 2 bases, leaving 11 bases between the germline ends. Germline V gene sequence: CDR1 MNHEY, CDR2 SMNVEV (reference sequence). The CDR3 is 12 residues long.

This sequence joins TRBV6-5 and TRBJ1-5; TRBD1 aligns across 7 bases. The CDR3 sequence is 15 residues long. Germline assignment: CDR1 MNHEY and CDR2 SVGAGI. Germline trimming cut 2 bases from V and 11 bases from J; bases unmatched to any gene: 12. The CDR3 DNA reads TGTGCCAGCAGTTACAAGGGGACAGACTTTGGGGCCCAGCATTTT. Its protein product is CASSYKGTDFGAQHF.

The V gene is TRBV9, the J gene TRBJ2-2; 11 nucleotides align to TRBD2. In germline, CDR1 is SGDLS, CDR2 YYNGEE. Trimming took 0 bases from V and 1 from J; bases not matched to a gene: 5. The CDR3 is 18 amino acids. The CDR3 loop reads CASSVETSGDLNTGELFF. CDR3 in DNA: TGTGCCAGCAGCGTAGAGACTAGCGGGGATTTGAACACCGGGGAGCTGTTTTTT. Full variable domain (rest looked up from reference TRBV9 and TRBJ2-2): DSGVTQTPKHLITATGQRVTLRCSPRSGDLSVYWYQQSLDQGLQFLIQYYNGEERAKGNILERFSAQQFPDLHSELNLSSLELGDSALYFCASSVETSGDLNTGELFFGEGSRLTVL.